This entry lists 2 T cell receptor beta chains sequenced from one sample in a study of blood T cells in healthy people across ages. Alongside a J-beta primer mix, a sample-barcoded 5' primer served in a second PCR lasting about 7 to 11 cycles. One entry per CDR3 protein, called by TCRdb with MiXCR from the 5' RACE reads. The top ten hold over 3.5% of the sample, which has about 570,000 distinct CDR3 sequences, about 25% seen once. This sample also belongs to another study, concerning T cells of mothers and their children.

Sequenced sample: blood. The receptors shown here come from a boy between 2 and 15 years old in good health.

A few counts support this clonotype. The chain recombines TRBV29-1 with TRBJ2-1, with 9 nucleotides matching TRBD2. The J call is doubtful: the DNA matches TRBJ2-5 better. The germline V gene has CDR1 SQVTM and CDR2 ANQGSEA. The CDR3 runs 14 residues. The CDR3 region has the DNA TGCAGCGTTGAAGAAGGCGGGGGGGACGAGACCCAGTACTTC. Amino acids: CSVEEGGGDETQYF.

This rearrangement joins TRBV2 to TRBJ2-4; no reliable D call. Trimming shortened V by 4 bases and J by 0 bases, and 10 bases separated the two germline ends. The CDR3 runs 15 residues. The germline V gene encodes CDR1 SNHLY and CDR2 FYNNEI. CDR3 sequence reads: CASSGGPAAKNIQYF. CDR3 DNA: TGTGCCAGCAGTGGCGGACCTGCAGCCAAAAACATTCAGTACTTC.